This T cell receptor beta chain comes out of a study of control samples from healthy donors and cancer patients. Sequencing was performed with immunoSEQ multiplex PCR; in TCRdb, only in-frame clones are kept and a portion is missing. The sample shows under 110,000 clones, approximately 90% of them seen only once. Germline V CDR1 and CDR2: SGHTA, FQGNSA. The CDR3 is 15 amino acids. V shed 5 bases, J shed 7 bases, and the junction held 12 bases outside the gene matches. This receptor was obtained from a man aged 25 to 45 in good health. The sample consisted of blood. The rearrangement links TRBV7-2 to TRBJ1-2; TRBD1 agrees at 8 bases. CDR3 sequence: CASSLSKDRVGGYTF. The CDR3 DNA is TGTGCCAGCAGCCTTAGTAAGGACAGGGTGGGTGGCTACACCTTC. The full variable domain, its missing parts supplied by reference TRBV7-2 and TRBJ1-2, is GAGVSQSPSNKVTEKGKDVELRCDPISGHTALYWYRQSLGQGLEFLIYFQGNSAPDKSGLPSDRFSAERTGGSVSTLTIQRTQQEDSAVYLCASSLSKDRVGGYTFGSGTRLTVV.